What follows is one TCR beta chain and its context. As yet, its antigen is unknown. Germline loops: CDR1 SGHDN, CDR2 FVKESK. The CDR3 is 15 residues long. V lost 4 bases and J 4 bases, leaving 14 bases between the germline ends. This sample stems from a study of vaccination effects on CD4 cells after COVID-19. For the study at large: The study sampled two convalescent patients 16 days and one week before vaccination. General study points: Late after vaccination, infection- and vaccine-induced clones showed marked clonal contraction.

Expansion with viral peptide pools was applied to antigen-specific CD4+ T cells by the ViraFEST assay prior to sequencing. Subsequent to a culture period of around 10 days, CD4+ T cells were isolated. Their SARS-CoV-2 infection, verified by PCR, occurred between March and December 2020. The protocol was immunoSEQ multiplex PCR, while the TCRdb copy is restricted to in-frame clones and leaves out a portion. Of around 49,000 clones detected, around 72% appear once; the ten largest clones hold approximately 28%. V usage is TRBV14 and J usage is TRBJ2-1; the D is unclear. Sequencing was performed on CD4+ T cells from PBMCs cultured with a peptide pool, taken before COVID-19 vaccination. This clonotype originated in a human donor who had a prior SARS-CoV-2 infection. CDR3 bases: TGTGCCAGCAGCCGTGGGGTTTCCGTATACAATGAGCAGTTCTTC. Protein: CASSRGVSVYNEQFF.